A selection of T cell receptor beta chains follows, all from one sample in a study of blood T cell repertoires in COVID-19. Only in-frame clones appear in the TCRdb table, and some are missing; sequencing was by immunoSEQ multiplex PCR. The sample consists of tens of thousands of clones, around 87% of them appearing once. Sequencing input: peripheral blood. The receptors here all came from a man in his forties with COVID-19, enrolled during active disease. Both conserved end residues are part of each CDR3. Fields, in order: J gene, clone size, V gene, CDR3 protein. Not every row has a clone size; where given, it reads once, few, many or a size class.

J: TRBJ2-7
size: -
V: TRBV25-1
CDR3: CASSAYENYEQYF

J: TRBJ2-1
size: -
V: TRBV18
CDR3: CASSPTGTYNEQFF

J: TRBJ1-3
size: once
V: TRBV6-1
CDR3: CASSEPPGTGSGGNTIYF

J: TRBJ2-2
size: -
V: TRBV6-1
CDR3: CASSERGEWTGIASGELFF

J: TRBJ2-1
size: -
V: TRBV6-5
CDR3: CASSGESYNEQFF

J: TRBJ2-7
size: once
V: TRBV5-6
CDR3: CASSLRGEAGTYEQYF

J: TRBJ1-1
size: -
V: TRBV3-1/TRBV3-2
CDR3: CASSHHQGKGTEAFF

J: TRBJ1-2
size: -
V: TRBV6-5
CDR3: CASSYSATDYGYTF

J: TRBJ2-3
size: -
V: TRBV6-5
CDR3: CASSYNPGLLDTQYF

J: TRBJ2-2
size: -
V: TRBV5-1
CDR3: CASSQGTSGDTGELFF

J: TRBJ2-7
size: few
V: TRBV5-8
CDR3: CASSRGLREPYEQYF

J: TRBJ2-5
size: -
V: TRBV4-1
CDR3: CASSQEFYQETQYF

J: TRBJ2-7
size: -
V: TRBV7-9
CDR3: CASSLALGTGRPYEQYF

J: TRBJ2-1
size: -
V: TRBV7-2
CDR3: CASSSTRTSGAGEQFF

J: TRBJ1-6
size: -
V: TRBV5-1
CDR3: CASSPEGNSPLHF

J: TRBJ2-1
size: -
V: TRBV6-4
CDR3: CASSDGTGGDEQFF

J: TRBJ2-2
size: -
V: TRBV10-1
CDR3: CASSDGTAHRELFF

J: TRBJ2-5
size: -
V: TRBV30
CDR3: CAWSVGLAGEETQYF

J: TRBJ2-7
size: -
V: TRBV7-8
CDR3: CASSLRTPLSYEQYF

J: TRBJ1-6
size: once
V: TRBV4-1
CDR3: CASSQVYHDRGGSPLHF

J: TRBJ2-1
size: -
V: TRBV6-1
CDR3: CASSEGGGGADEQFF

J: TRBJ1-2
size: -
V: TRBV15
CDR3: CATSSFGTGAEHGYTF

J: TRBJ2-7
size: -
V: TRBV28
CDR3: CASRGTGAGYEQYF

J: TRBJ2-7
size: -
V: TRBV11-2
CDR3: CASSLEGGLAGLYEQYF

J: TRBJ1-1
size: -
V: TRBV5-6
CDR3: CASSSYQAGNTEAFF

J: TRBJ2-2
size: once
V: TRBV7-3
CDR3: CASSSEQGMTGELFF

J: TRBJ2-1
size: -
V: TRBV5-1
CDR3: CASSLVRSSYNEQFF

J: TRBJ1-1
size: -
V: TRBV6-5
CDR3: CASTLGGGAFF

J: TRBJ2-5
size: -
V: TRBV6-5
CDR3: CASRPGTQETQYF

J: TRBJ2-2
size: -
V: TRBV15
CDR3: CATSRPPHVASTGELFF

J: TRBJ1-1
size: few
V: TRBV3-1/TRBV3-2
CDR3: CASSQGGQGRTEAFF

J: TRBJ1-2
size: -
V: TRBV11-2
CDR3: CASSSYSGTAAANYGYTF

J: TRBJ1-2
size: -
V: TRBV18
CDR3: CASSPTELGHYGYTF

J: TRBJ2-2
size: few
V: TRBV11-2
CDR3: CASSFRTSGDTGELFF

J: TRBJ2-7
size: -
V: TRBV9
CDR3: CASSPRGDRPYSGSYEQYF

J: TRBJ2-5
size: -
V: TRBV2
CDR3: CASKGGLGYQETQYF

J: TRBJ1-3
size: -
V: TRBV6-6
CDR3: CASSYSPQGSGNTIYF

J: TRBJ1-1
size: once
V: TRBV6-1
CDR3: CASSESAGVNTEAFF

J: TRBJ2-7
size: -
V: TRBV3-1/TRBV3-2
CDR3: CASSHAEGEQYF

J: TRBJ1-2
size: -
V: TRBV28
CDR3: CASSQTGAGYGYTF

J: TRBJ1-2
size: once
V: TRBV28
CDR3: CASSLWSSGGGGYTF

J: TRBJ2-7
size: -
V: TRBV6-5
CDR3: CASSPQVAGAYEQYF

J: TRBJ2-4
size: -
V: TRBV30
CDR3: CAWSVSSKNIQYF

J: TRBJ2-1
size: -
V: TRBV6-5
CDR3: CASVNYNEQFF

J: TRBJ2-3
size: -
V: TRBV3-1/TRBV3-2
CDR3: CASSGEADTQYF

J: TRBJ1-1
size: few
V: TRBV7-6
CDR3: CASSLYRGQEAFF

J: TRBJ2-7
size: once
V: TRBV5-5
CDR3: CASSPGLDSYEQYF

J: TRBJ2-5
size: once
V: TRBV27
CDR3: CASRSSGGAETQYF

J: TRBJ1-4
size: -
V: TRBV4-1
CDR3: CASSQVWKTGQDEKLFF

J: TRBJ1-2
size: -
V: TRBV5-1
CDR3: CASSLNPSYGYTF

J: TRBJ2-1
size: -
V: TRBV30
CDR3: CAWSPGGSGGRAFF

J: TRBJ2-2
size: -
V: TRBV4-2
CDR3: CASSGGDTGELFF

J: TRBJ2-5
size: -
V: TRBV29-1
CDR3: CSVAVLAGVQETQYF

J: TRBJ1-4
size: -
V: TRBV6-5
CDR3: CASSTTGEKLFF

J: TRBJ2-2
size: -
V: TRBV5-4
CDR3: CASSFGAGVNTGELFF

J: TRBJ1-2
size: -
V: TRBV7-8
CDR3: CASSLGQGYGYTF